The 6 T cell receptor beta chains below all came from one sample that was sequenced in a study of blood T cell repertoires in COVID-19. Assay used: immunoSEQ multiplex PCR; TCRdb lists only in-frame clones, some missing. The sample comprises some 44,000 clones, more than 65% of which are singletons, and more than 20% rests with the top ten. The sample consisted of peripheral blood. These receptors were collected from a woman in her fifties or sixties with acute or convalescent COVID-19.

The chain employs TRBV5-6 and TRBJ1-1, with D maybe TRBD1 (5 bases). Per the germline V gene, CDR1 is SGHDT and CDR2 is YYEEEE. With 4 bases removed from V and 3 bases from J, the gap between germline ends came to 16 bases. The CDR3 extends over 15 amino acids. As DNA, the CDR3 is TGTGCCAGCAGCCCAGCAGGCGGGGGTGACACTGAAGCTTTCTTT. The encoded protein is CASSPAGGGDTEAFF.

J is TRBJ1-5 and V is TRBV19; 7 bases align to TRBD1. The CDR3 spans 16 residues. Trimming cost V 8 bases and J 2 bases; bases outside gene matches: 12. CDR1 LNHDA and CDR2 SQIVND come from the germline V gene (reference sequence). CDR3 in amino acids: CASFQGGRGGNQPQHF. For the CDR3, the DNA is TGTGCCAGTTTCCAGGGGGGCAGGGGAGGCAATCAGCCCCAGCATTTT.

The chain combines TRBV5-1 with TRBJ1-1; tentative D call: TRBD1 (5 bases). The CDR3 is 14 residues long. Per germline, CDR1 SGHRS and CDR2 YFSETQ. V was trimmed by 0 bases and J by 3 bases, leaving 9 bases between them. This CDR3 reads CASSLEGIDTEAFF. CDR3 coding DNA: TGCGCCAGCAGCTTGGAGGGGATTGACACTGAAGCTTTCTTT.

Only one count was recorded for this clone. The gene calls are TRBV7-3 and TRBJ1-2; 9 bases are shared with TRBD1. Losses at the gene ends were 0 bases for V and 6 bases for J; bases not matched to a gene: 5. Germline V gives CDR1 SGHTA, CDR2 FQGTGA. This CDR3 contains 15 residues. This chain's CDR3 is CASSLTGQGEDGYTF. The CDR3 DNA reads TGTGCCAGCAGCTTAACGGGACAGGGAGAGGATGGCTACACCTTC.

The chain employs TRBV3-1 (or the pseudogene TRBV3-2) and TRBJ2-7; TRBD1 matches at 10 bases. This CDR3 region has 14 residues. In germline, CDR1 is LGHDT, CDR2 YNNKEL (reference sequence). V trimming: 4 bases; J trimming: 3 bases; junction bases outside the gene matches: 3. DNA for the CDR3: TGTGCCAGCAGCCGGGGACAGGGGTACTACGAGCAGTACTTC. The encoded protein is CASSRGQGYYEQYF.

This clone has a handful of counts. The rearrangement links TRBV19 to TRBJ1-5; D is possibly TRBD1 (6 bases). Germline loops: CDR1 LNHDA, CDR2 SQIVND (reference sequence). Between the trimmed V and J ends, which lost 3 bases and 4 bases, there was a span of 7 bases. The CDR3 has 13 residues. The CDR3 DNA reads as TGTGCCAGTAGTATCACAGGGAATCAGCCCCAGCATTTT. It translates to CASSITGNQPQHF.